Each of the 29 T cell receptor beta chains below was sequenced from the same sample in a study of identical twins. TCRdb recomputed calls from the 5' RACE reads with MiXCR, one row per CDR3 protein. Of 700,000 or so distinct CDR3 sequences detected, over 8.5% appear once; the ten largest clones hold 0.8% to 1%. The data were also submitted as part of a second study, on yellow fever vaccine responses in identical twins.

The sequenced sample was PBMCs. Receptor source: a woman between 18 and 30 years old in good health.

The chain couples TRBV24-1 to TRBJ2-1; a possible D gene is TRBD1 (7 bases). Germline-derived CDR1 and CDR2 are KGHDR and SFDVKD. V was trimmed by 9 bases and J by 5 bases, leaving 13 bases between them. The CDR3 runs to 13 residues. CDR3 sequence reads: CATGGTANNEQFF. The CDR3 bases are TGTGCCACCGGGGGGACAGCTAACAATGAGCAGTTCTTC.

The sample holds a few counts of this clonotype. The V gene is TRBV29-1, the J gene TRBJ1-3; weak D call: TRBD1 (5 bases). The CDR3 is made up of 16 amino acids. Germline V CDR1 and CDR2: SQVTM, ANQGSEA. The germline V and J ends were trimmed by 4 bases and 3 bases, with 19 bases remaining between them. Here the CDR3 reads CSVALWDRGDGNTIYF. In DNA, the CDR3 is TGCAGCGTTGCACTTTGGGACCGGGGTGATGGAAACACCATATATTTT.

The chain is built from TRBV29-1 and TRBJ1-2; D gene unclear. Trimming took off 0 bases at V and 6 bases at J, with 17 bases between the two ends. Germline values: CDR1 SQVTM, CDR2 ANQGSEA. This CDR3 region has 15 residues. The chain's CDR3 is CSVEDRLESGNGYTF. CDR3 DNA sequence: TGCAGCGTTGAAGATCGACTGGAATCGGGGAATGGCTACACCTTC.

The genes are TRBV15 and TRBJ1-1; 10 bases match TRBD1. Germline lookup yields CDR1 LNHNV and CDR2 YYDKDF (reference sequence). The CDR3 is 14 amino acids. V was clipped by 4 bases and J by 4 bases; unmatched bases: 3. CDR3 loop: CATSNRDRGTEAFF. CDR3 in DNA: TGTGCCACCAGCAACCGGGACAGGGGCACTGAAGCTTTCTTT.

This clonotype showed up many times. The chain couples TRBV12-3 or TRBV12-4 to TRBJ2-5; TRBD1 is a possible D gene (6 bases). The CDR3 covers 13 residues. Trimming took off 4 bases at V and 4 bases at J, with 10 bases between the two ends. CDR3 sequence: CASSSTGRETQYF. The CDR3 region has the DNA TGTGCCAGCAGTTCAACAGGGCGAGAGACCCAGTACTTC.

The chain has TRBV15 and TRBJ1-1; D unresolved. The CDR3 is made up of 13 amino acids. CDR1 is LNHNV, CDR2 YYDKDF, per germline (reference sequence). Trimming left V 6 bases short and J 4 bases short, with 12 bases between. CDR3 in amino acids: CATSRGPITEAFF. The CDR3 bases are TGTGCCACCAGTCGAGGTCCCATCACTGAAGCTTTCTTT.

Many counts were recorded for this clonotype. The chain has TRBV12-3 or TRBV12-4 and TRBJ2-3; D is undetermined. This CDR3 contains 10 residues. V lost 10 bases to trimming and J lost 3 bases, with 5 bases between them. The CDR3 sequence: CATSTDTQYF. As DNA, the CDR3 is TGTGCCACCTCAACAGATACGCAGTATTTT.

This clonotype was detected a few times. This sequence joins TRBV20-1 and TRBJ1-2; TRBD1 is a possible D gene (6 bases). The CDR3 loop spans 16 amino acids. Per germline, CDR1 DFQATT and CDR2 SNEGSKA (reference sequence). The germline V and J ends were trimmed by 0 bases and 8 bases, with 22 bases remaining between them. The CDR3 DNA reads TGCAGTGCTAGAGAATTGGGGGGGCGCAGGGAGGACGGCTACACCTTC. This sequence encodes CSARELGGRREDGYTF.

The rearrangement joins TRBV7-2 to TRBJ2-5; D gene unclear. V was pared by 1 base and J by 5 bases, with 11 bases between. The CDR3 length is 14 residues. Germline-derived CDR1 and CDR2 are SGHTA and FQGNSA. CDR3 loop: CASSLEPPSETQYF. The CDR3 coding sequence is TGTGCCAGCAGCTTAGAGCCCCCCTCGGAGACCCAGTACTTC.

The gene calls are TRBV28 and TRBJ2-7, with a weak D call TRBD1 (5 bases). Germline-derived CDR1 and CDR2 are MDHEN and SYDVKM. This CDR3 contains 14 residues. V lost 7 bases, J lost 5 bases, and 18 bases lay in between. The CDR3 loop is CASNGWGSPHEQYF. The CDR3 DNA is TGTGCCAGCAACGGTTGGGGCTCGCCCCACGAGCAGTACTTC.

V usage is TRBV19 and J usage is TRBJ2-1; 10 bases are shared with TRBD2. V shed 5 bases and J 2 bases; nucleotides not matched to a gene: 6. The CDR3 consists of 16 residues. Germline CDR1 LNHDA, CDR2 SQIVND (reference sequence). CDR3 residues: CASSPSGGAAYNEQFF. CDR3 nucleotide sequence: TGTGCCAGTAGTCCCAGCGGGGGGGCCGCCTACAATGAGCAGTTCTTC.

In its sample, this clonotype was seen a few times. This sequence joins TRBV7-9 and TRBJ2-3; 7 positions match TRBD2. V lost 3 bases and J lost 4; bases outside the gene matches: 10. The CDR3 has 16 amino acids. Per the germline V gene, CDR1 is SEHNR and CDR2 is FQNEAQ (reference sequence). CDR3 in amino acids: CASSFRLAASPDTQYF. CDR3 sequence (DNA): TGTGCCAGCAGCTTTCGACTAGCAGCATCACCAGATACGCAGTATTTT.

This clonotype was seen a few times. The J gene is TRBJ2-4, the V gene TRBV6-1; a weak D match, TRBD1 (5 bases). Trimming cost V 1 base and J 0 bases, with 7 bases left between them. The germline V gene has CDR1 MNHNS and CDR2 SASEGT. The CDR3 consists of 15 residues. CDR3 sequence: CASSEGTLAKNIQYF. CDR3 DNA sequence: TGTGCCAGCAGTGAAGGGACACTAGCCAAAAACATTCAGTACTTC.

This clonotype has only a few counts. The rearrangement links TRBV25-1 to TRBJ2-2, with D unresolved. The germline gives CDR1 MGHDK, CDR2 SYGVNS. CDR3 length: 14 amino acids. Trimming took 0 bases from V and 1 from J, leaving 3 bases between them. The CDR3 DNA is TGTGCCAGCAGTGAATATGGGAACACCGGGGAGCTGTTTTTT. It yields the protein CASSEYGNTGELFF.

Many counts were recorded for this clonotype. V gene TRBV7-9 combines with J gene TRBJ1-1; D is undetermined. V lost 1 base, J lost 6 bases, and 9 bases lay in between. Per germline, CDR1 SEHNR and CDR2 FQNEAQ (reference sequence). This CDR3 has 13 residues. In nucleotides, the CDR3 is TGTGCCAGCAGCTTAGTTCTGGGCGCTGAAGCTTTCTTT. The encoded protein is CASSLVLGAEAFF.

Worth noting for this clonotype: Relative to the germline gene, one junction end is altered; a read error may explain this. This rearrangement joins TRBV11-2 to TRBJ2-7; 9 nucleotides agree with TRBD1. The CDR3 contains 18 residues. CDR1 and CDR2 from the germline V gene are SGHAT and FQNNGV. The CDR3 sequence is CASSLVALGGQGSYEQYF. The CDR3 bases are TGTGCCAGCAGTTTAGTTGCCCTCGGGGGACAGGGCTCCTACGAGCAGTACTTC.

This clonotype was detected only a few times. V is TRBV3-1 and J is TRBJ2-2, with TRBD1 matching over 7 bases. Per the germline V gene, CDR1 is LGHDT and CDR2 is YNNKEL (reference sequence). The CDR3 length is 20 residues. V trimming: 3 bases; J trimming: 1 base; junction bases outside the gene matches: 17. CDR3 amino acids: CASSHLDGQGVLWNTGELFF. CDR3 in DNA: TGTGCCAGCAGCCATCTGGACGGCCAGGGGGTGCTATGGAACACCGGGGAGCTGTTTTTT.

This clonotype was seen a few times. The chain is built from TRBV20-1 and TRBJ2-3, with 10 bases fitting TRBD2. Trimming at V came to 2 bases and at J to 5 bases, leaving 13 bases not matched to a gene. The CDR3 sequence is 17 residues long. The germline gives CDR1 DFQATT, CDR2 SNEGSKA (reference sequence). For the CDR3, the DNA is TGCAGTGCTAGATTCCCCCGGGCTAGCGGGGGATTAGATACGCAGTATTTT. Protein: CSARFPRASGGLDTQYF.

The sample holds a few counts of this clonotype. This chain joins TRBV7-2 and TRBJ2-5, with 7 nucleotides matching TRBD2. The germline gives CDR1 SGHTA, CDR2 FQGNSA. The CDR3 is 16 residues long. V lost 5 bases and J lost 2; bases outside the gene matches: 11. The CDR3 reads CASSQWASGPQETQYF. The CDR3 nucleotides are TGTGCCAGCAGCCAGTGGGCTAGCGGACCTCAAGAGACCCAGTACTTC. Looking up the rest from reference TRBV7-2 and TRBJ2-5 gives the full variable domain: GAGVSQSPSNKVTEKGKDVELRCDPISGHTALYWYRQSLGQGLEFLIYFQGNSAPDKSGLPSDRFSAERTGGSVSTLTIQRTQQEDSAVYLCASSQWASGPQETQYFGPGTRLLVL.

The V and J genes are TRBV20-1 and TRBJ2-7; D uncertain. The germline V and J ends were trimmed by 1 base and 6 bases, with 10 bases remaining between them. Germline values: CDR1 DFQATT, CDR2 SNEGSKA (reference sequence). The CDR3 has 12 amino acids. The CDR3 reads CSARAGTGEQYF. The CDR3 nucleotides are TGCAGTGCTAGAGCAGGTACGGGCGAGCAGTACTTC.

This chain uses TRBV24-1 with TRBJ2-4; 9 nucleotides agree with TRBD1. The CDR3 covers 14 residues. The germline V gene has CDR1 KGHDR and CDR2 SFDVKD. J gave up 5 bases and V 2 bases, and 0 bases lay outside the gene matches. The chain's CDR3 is CATSDWTGENIQYF. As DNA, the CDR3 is TGTGCCACCAGTGATTGGACAGGGGAAAACATTCAGTACTTC.

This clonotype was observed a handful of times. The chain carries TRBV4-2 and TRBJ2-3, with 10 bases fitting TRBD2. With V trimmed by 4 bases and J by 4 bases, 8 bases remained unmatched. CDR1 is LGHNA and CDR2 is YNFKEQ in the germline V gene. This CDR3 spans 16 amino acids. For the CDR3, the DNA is TGTGCCAGCAGCCCCTCCCTAGCGGGGGACGCAGATACGCAGTATTTT. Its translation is CASSPSLAGDADTQYF.

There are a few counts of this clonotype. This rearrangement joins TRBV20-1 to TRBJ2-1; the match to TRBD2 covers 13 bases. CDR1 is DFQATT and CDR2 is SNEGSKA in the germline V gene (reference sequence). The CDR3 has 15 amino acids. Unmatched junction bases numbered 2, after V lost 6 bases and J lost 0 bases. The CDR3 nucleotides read TGCAGTGCAGGACTAGCGGGGGTCTCCTACAATGAGCAGTTCTTC. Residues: CSAGLAGVSYNEQFF.

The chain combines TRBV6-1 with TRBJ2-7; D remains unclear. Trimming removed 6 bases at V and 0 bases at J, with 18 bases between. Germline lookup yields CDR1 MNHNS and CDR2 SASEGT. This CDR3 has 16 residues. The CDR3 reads CASSQMRTASSYEQYF. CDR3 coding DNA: TGTGCCAGCAGCCAAATGCGGACGGCGAGCTCCTACGAGCAGTACTTC.

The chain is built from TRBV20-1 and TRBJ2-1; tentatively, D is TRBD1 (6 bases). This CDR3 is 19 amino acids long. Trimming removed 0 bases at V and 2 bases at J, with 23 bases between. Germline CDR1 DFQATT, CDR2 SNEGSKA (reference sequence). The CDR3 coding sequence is TGCAGTGCTAGAGATCACACTCAGGGGCGGAAGTCGCCCTACAATGAGCAGTTCTTC. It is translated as CSARDHTQGRKSPYNEQFF.

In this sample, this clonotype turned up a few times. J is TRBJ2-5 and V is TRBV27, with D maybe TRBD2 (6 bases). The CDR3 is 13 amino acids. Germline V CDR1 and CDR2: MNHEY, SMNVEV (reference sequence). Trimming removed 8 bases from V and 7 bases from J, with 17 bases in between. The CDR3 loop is CASRIADSGTQYF. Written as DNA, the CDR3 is TGTGCCAGCCGAATAGCGGATTCAGGGACCCAGTACTTC.

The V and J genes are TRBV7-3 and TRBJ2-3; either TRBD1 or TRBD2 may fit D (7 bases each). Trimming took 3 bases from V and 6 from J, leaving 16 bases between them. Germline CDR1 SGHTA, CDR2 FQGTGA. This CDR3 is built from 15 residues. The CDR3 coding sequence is TGTGCCAGCAGCTTGGGTCAGGGGGGAGGGGATACGCAGTATTTT. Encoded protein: CASSLGQGGGDTQYF. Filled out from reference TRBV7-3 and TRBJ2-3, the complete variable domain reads GAGVSQTPSNKVTEKGKYVELRCDPISGHTALYWYRQSLGQGPEFLIYFQGTGAADDSGLPNDRFFAVRPEGSVSTLKIQRTERGDSAVYLCASSLGQGGGDTQYFGPGTRLTVL.

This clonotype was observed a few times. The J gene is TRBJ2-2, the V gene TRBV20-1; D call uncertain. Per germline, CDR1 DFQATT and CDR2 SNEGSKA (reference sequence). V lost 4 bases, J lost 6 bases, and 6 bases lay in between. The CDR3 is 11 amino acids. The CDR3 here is CSAKLPGELFF. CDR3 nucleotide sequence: TGCAGTGCTAAATTGCCCGGGGAGCTGTTTTTT.

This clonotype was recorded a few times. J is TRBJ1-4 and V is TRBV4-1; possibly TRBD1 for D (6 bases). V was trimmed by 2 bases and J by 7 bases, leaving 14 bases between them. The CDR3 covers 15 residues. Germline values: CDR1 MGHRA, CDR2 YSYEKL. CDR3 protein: CASSQSQGFGEKLFF. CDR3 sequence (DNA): TGCGCCAGCAGCCAATCCCAGGGGTTCGGTGAAAAACTGTTTTTT.